This T cell receptor (beta chain) came from a study of blood T cell repertoires in COVID-19. The wider study: From the United States, Italy and Spain came samples of acute and convalescent COVID-19. PBMCs, B-cell-depleted T cells, or T cells were the source of the cDNA or gDNA that made up the material.

Germline V CDR1 and CDR2: SNHLY, FYNNEI. Trimming removed 6 bases from V and 9 bases from J; junction bases left unmatched: 10. CDR3 length: 15 amino acids. Per the study methods: Estimated nucleated cell counts came from reference gene primer amplification. TCRdb's copy holds only in-frame clones and misses some; the assay was immunoSEQ multiplex PCR. For V, J and clone size, that table is used; D and trimming come from the DNA. The table records 200,000 to 300,000 clones, roughly 86% of them present only once. Material for sequencing was peripheral blood. The chain employs TRBV2 and TRBJ2-7; 14 nucleotides agree with TRBD2. The TCR sequence derives from a woman aged 55-75 years who had recovered from COVID-19. Here the CDR3 DNA reads TGTGCCAGCAGCCCGCTGACTAGCGGGGGGGGTGTGCAGTACTTC. Encoded protein: CASSPLTSGGGVQYF.